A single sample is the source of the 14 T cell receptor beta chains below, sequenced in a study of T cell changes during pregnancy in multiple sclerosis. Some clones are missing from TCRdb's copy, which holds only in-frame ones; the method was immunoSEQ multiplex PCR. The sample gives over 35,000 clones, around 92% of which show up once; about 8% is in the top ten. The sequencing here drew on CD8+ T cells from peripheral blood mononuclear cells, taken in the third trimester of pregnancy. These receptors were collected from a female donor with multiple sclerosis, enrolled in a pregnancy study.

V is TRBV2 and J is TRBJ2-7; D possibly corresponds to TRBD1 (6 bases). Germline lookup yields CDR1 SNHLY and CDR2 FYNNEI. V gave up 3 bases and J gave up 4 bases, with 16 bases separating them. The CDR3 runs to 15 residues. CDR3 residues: CASSEWFKDSYEQYF. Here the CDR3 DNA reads TGTGCCAGCAGTGAGTGGTTCAAGGACAGTTACGAGCAGTACTTC. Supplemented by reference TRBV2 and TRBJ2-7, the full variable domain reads EPEVTQTPSHQVTQMGQEVILRCVPISNHLYFYWYRQILGQKVEFLVSFYNNEISEKSEIFDDQFSVERPDGSNFTLKIRSTKLEDSAMYFCASSEWFKDSYEQYFGPGTRLTVT.

CDR3 DNA: TGTGCCAGCAGCTTAAGCGGCGAGCAGTTCTTC. Protein product: CASSLSGEQFF. The chain couples TRBV7-2 to TRBJ2-1; D perhaps matches TRBD2 (5 bases). The CDR3 extends over 11 amino acids. Germline values: CDR1 SGHTA, CDR2 FQGNSA. The germline V and J ends were trimmed by 2 bases and 10 bases, with 6 bases remaining between them.

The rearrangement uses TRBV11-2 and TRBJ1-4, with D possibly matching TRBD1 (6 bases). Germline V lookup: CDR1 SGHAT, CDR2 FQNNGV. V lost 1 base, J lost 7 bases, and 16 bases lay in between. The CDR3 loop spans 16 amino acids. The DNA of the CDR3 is TGTGCCAGCAGCTTAGGATACAGGGATACGGGTGAAAAACTGTTTTTT. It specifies CASSLGYRDTGEKLFF.

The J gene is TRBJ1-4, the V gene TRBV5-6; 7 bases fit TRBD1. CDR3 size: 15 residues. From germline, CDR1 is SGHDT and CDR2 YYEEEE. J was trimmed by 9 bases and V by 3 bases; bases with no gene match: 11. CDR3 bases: TGTGCCAGCAGCTCCCGACAGGGTGAGGGGAAAAAACTGTTTTTT. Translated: CASSSRQGEGKKLFF.

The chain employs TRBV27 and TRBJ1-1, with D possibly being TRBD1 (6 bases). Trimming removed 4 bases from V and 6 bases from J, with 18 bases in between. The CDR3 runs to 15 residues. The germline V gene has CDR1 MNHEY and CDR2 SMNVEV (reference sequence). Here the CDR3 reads CASSSPQQGFPEAFF. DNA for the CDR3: TGTGCCAGCAGTTCGCCCCAACAGGGTTTCCCTGAAGCTTTCTTT.

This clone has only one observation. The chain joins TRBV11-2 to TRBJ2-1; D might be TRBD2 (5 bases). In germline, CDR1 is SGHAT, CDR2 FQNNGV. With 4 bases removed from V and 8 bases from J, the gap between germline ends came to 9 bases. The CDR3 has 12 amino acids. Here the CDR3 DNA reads TGTGCCAGCAGCTCCTGGCGGGATGAGCAGTTCTTC. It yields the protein CASSSWRDEQFF.

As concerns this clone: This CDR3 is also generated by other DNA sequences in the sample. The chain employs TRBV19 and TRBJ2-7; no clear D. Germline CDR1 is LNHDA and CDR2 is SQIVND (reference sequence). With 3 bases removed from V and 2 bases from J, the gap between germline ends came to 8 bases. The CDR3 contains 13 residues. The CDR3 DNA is TGTGCCAGTAGTATTGCCAGTGCCTACGAGCAGTACTTC. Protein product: CASSIASAYEQYF.

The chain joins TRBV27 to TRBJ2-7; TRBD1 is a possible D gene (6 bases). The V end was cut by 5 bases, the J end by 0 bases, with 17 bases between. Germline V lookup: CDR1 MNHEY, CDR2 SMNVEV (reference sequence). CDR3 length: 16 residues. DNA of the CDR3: TGTGCCAGCAGTCCCACTCTCCGGGACAACTCCTACGAGCAGTACTTC. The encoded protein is CASSPTLRDNSYEQYF.

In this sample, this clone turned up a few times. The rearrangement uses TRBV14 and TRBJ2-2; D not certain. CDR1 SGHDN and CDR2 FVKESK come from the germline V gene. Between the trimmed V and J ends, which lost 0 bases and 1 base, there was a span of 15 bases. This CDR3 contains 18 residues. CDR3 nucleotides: TGTGCCAGCAGCCAAGATAAGTTTAAGAACGGGAACACCGGGGAGCTGTTTTTT. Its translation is CASSQDKFKNGNTGELFF.

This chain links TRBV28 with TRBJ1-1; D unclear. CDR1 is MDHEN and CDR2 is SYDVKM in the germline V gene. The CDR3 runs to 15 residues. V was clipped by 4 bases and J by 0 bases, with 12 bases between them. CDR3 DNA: TGTGCCAGCAGTTCGAGCTTGACTGTGAACACTGAAGCTTTCTTT. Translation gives CASSSSLTVNTEAFF.

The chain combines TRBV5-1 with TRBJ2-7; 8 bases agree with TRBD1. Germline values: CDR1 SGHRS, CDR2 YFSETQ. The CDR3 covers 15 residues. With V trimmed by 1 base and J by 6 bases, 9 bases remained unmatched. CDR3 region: CASSLQGQGVGEQYF. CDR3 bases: TGCGCCAGCAGCTTGCAAGGACAGGGTGTAGGCGAGCAGTACTTC.

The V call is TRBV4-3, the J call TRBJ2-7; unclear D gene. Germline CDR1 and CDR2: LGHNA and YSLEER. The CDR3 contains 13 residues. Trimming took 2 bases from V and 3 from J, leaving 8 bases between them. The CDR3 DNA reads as TGCGCCAGCAGCCAAACCCTAGACTACGAGCAGTACTTC. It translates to CASSQTLDYEQYF.

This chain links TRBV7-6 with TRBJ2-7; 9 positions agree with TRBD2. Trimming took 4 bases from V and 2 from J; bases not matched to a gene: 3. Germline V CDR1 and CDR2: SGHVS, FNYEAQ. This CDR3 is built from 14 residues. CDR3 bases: TGTGCCAGCAGCTCCCTAGCGGGAACCTACGAGCAGTACTTC. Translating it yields CASSSLAGTYEQYF. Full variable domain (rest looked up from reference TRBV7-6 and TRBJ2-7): GAGVSQSPRYKVTKRGQDVALRCDPISGHVSLYWYRQALGQGPEFLTYFNYEAQQDKSGLPNDRFSAERPEGSISTLTIQRTEQRDSAMYRCASSSLAGTYEQYFGPGTRLTVT.

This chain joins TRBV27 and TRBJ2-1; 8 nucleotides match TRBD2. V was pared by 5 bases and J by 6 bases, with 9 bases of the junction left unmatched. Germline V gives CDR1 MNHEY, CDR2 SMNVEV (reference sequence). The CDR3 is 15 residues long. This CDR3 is CASSPGLAGGNEQFF. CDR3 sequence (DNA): TGTGCCAGCAGTCCAGGACTAGCCGGGGGCAATGAGCAGTTCTTC.